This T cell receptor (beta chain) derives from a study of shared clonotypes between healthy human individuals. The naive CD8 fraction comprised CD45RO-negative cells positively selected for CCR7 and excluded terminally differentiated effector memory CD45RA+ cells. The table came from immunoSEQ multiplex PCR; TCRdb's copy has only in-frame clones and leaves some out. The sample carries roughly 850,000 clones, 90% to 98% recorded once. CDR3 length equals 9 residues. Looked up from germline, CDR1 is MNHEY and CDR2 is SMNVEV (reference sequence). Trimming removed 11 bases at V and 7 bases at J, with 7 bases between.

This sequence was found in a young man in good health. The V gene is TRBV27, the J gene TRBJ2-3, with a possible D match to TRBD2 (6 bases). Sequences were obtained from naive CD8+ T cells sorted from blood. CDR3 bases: TGTGCCGCGGGGCATACGCAGTATTTT. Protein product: CAAGHTQYF.